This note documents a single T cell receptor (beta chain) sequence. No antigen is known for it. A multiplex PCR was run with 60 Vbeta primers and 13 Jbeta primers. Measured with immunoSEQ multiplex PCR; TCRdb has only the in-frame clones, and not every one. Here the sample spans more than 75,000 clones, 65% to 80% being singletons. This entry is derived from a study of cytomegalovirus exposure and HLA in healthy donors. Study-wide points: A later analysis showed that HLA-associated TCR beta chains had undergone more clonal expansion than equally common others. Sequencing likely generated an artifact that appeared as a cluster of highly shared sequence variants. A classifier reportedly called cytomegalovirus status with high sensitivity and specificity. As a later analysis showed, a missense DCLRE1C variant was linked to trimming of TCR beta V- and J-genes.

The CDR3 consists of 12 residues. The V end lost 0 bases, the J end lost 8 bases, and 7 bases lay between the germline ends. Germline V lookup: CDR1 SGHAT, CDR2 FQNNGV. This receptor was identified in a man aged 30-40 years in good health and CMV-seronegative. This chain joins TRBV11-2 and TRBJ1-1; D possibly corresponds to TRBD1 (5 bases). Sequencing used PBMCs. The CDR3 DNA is TGTGCCAGCAGCTTAGACAGGGCCGAAGCTTTCTTT. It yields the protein CASSLDRAEAFF.